This is a list of T cell receptor beta chains from one sample in a study of cytomegalovirus exposure and HLA in healthy donors. TCRdb's table, derived via immunoSEQ multiplex PCR, lists solely in-frame clones and lacks some. The table includes about 120,000 clones, roughly 70% detected once. Sequencing was done on a sample of PBMCs. These receptors all come from a woman aged 40-49 years in good health and CMV-seropositive. The CDR3 runs from the conserved cysteine through the conserved F or W. Fields, in order: D gene, clone size, V gene, J gene, CDR3 DNA, CDR3 protein. D genes are given only for firm matches. Some rows have no size entry. The others give once, few or many, or a class for an expanded clone.

>TRBD2|few|TRBV6-5|TRBJ2-3
TGTGCCAGCAGCCGTAGCGGGGACACAGATACGCAGTATTTT
CASSRSGDTDTQYF
>NA|NA|TRBV28|TRBJ1-2
TGTGCCAGCAGTCGGGACCGGAGGGGGGGAGGCTACACCTTC
CASSRDRRGGGYTF
>TRBD1|NA|TRBV19|TRBJ1-5
TGTGCCAGTACGGACAGGCGGGGTCAGCCCCAGCATTTT
CASTDRRGQPQHF
>NA|NA|TRBV19|TRBJ2-5
TGTGCCAGTAGAGCCTTCCTGGGCCCCCAAGGGACCCAGTACTTC
CASRAFLGPQGTQYF
>NA|NA|TRBV19|TRBJ1-5
TGTGCCAGTAGTGCACCCGGGGGATCAAGCAATCAGCCCCAGCATTTT
CASSAPGGSSNQPQHF
>TRBD1|NA|TRBV19|TRBJ1-2
TGTGCCAGTATCGACGCCCGGGACAGGACCCGGAACTATGGCTACACCTTC
CASIDARDRTRNYGYTF
>NA|few|TRBV9|TRBJ2-1
TGTGCCAGCAGCCTGCCTGAGGACAATGAGCAGTTCTTC
CASSLPEDNEQFF
>TRBD2|once|TRBV29-1|TRBJ2-1
TGCAGCGTTGTTCTAGCGGGAAACAATGAGCAGTTCTTC
CSVVLAGNNEQFF
>NA|NA|TRBV27|TRBJ2-1
TGTGCCAGCAGCCCACCTCGGCCAGGATACAATGAGCAGTTCTTC
CASSPPRPGYNEQFF
>TRBD2|NA|TRBV30|TRBJ2-3
TGTGCCTTAAGCGGGGGCGACACAGATACGCAGTATTTT
CALSGGDTDTQYF
>TRBD2|NA|TRBV6-1|TRBJ2-1
TGTGCCAGCAGTGTTTTTGCGGGGGGGCCTCACAATGAGCAGTTCTTC
CASSVFAGGPHNEQFF
>NA|few|TRBV4-3|TRBJ2-1
TGCGCCAGCAGCCACACAGGGCCCTACAATGAGCAGTTCTTC
CASSHTGPYNEQFF
>NA|few|TRBV6-1|TRBJ1-2
TGTGCCAGCAGTGAAGCGCTTGCACAGGTACGTGGCTACACCTTC
CASSEALAQVRGYTF
>TRBD1|NA|TRBV4-3|TRBJ1-2
TGCGCCAGCAGCCAGCAAACAGGGGGCTTTGGCTACACCTTC
CASSQQTGGFGYTF
>NA|NA|TRBV5-1|TRBJ1-6
TGCGCCAGCAGCTTGGAACAGGGATATTCACCCCTCCACTTT
CASSLEQGYSPLHF
>NA|NA|TRBV10-3|TRBJ2-5
TGTGCCATCAGTGAACCCAGGGAGACCCAGTACTTC
CAISEPRETQYF
>TRBD1|NA|TRBV15|TRBJ1-2
TGTGCCACCAGCATCCCGGGACAGGGGGCGCGGAGCTATGGCTACACCTTC
CATSIPGQGARSYGYTF
>NA|NA|TRBV28|TRBJ2-7
TGTGCCAGCAACGTACAGGGAATTTACGAGCAGTACTTC
CASNVQGIYEQYF
>NA|once|TRBV6-4|TRBJ2-1
TGTGCCAGCCAGGGGCGGGAGATCCACAATGAGCAGTTCTTC
CASQGREIHNEQFF
>NA|NA|TRBV18|TRBJ2-5
TGTGCCAGCTCACCGGGGAGGGAGACCCAGTACTTC
CASSPGRETQYF
>NA|once|TRBV9|TRBJ1-1
TGTGCCAGCAGCGTAGCGGGTAACACTGAAGCTTTCTTT
CASSVAGNTEAFF
>NA|NA|TRBV5-1|TRBJ2-7
TGCGCCAGCAGCCCGTGGGACAACTCCTACGAGCAGTACTTC
CASSPWDNSYEQYF
>NA|NA|TRBV14|TRBJ2-3
TGTGCCAGCAGCGAATCACAACGAAGCACAGATACGCAGTATTTT
CASSESQRSTDTQYF
>NA|NA|TRBV5-6|TRBJ1-5
TGTGCCAGCAGCTTGGGAGGGGGAAGCAATCAGCCCCAGCATTTT
CASSLGGGSNQPQHF
>TRBD2|few|TRBV6-4|TRBJ2-1
TGTGCCAGCAGTGATGGGACTAGCGGGAGTTACAATGAGCAGTTCTTC
CASSDGTSGSYNEQFF